This T cell receptor beta chain was identified during a study of HIV-infected patients and healthy controls (dated by TCRdb to the mid-2010s). To prepare the library, 5' RACE was applied. TCRdb names Illumina MiSeq as the instrument used. The public reads were quality trimmed at Q25 with fastp and then assembled into clones with MiXCR by TCRdb, keeping productive beta chains. Under each unique CDR3 protein, matching rows form one entry showing the most common genes and DNA. Within this sample are 50,000 to 80,000 distinct CDR3 sequences, with 19% of them counted one time only. More than 1.3% of the sample is held by the ten biggest clonotypes. About this clonotype itself: The antigen it binds to is not known. The sample holds no much larger clone one base away, and base qualities are not on file.

The receptor comes from a human donor in good health. Sequenced input: CD4+ T cells from blood.

The CDR3: CASSPPMTGNTEAFF. The sequenced DNA is TGTGCCAGCAGTCCTCCCATGACGGGGAACACTGAAGCTTTCTTT. This chain is built from TRBV6-2 or TRBV6-3 and TRBJ1-1, with the D segment identity uncertain. Based on the germline V gene, the CDR1 and CDR2 sequences are MNHEY and SVGEGT. The CDR3 covers 15 residues, taking in both the cysteine and the phenylalanine. Here the CDR3 DNA is all that survives: 45 bases in frame from base 1. V lost 5 bases and J lost 1 base; the stretch between them is 14 bases long.